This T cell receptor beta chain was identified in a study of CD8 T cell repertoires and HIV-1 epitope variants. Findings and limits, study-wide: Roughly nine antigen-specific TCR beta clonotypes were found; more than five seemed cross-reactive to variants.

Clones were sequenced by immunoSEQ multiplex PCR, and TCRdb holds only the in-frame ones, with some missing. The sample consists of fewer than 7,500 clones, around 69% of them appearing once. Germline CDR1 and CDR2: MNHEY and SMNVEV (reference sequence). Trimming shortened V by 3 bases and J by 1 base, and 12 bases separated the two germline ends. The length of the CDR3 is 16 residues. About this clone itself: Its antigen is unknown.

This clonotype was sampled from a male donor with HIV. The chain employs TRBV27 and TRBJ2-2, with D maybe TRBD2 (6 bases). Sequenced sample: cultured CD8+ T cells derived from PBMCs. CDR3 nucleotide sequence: TGTGCCAGCAGTTTCGGAGCGGGCTTGAACACCGGGGAGCTGTTTTTT. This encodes CASSFGAGLNTGELFF.